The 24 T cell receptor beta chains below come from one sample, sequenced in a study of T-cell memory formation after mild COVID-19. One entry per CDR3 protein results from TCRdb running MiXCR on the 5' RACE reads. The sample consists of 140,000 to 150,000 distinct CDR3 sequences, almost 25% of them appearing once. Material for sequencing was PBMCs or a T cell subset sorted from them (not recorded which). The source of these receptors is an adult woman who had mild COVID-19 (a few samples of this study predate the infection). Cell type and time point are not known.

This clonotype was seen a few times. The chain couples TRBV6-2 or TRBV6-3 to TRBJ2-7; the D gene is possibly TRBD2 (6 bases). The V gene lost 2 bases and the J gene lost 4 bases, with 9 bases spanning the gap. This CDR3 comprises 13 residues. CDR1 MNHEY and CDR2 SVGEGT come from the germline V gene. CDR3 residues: CASSYVSGYEQYF. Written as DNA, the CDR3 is TGTGCCAGCAGTTACGTTAGCGGTTACGAGCAGTACTTC.

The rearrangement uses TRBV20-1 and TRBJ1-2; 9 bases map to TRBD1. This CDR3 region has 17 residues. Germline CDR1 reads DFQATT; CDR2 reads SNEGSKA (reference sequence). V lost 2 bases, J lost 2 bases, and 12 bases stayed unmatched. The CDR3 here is CSARIFAGQGSNYGYTF. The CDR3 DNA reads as TGCAGTGCTAGAATTTTCGCCGGACAGGGGTCCAACTATGGCTACACCTTC.

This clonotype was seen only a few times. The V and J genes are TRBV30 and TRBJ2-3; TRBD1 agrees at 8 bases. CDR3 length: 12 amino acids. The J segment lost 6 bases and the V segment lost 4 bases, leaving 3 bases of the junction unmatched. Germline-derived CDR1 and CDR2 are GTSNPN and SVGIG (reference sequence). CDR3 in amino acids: CAWTGGWDTQYF. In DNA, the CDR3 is TGTGCCTGGACAGGGGGCTGGGATACGCAGTATTTT.

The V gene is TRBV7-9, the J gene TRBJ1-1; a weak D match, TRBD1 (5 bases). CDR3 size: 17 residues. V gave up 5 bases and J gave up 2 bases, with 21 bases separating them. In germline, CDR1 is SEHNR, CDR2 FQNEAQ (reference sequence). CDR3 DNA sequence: TGTGCCAGCAGCCCCTACCGGGACGGTGAAGTAAACACTGAAGCTTTCTTT. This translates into CASSPYRDGEVNTEAFF.

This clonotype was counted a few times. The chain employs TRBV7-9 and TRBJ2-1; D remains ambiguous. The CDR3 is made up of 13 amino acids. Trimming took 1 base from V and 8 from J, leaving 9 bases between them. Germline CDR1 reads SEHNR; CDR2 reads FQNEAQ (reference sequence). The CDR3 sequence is CASSLVDLDEQFF. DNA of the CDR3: TGTGCCAGCAGCTTAGTAGATTTGGATGAGCAGTTCTTC.

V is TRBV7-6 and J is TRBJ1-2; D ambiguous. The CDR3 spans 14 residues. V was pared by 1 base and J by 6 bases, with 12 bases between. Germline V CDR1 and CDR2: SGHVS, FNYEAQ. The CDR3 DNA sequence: TGTGCCAGCAGCTTAGTTGGGGAAGGCGATGGCTACACCTTC. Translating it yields CASSLVGEGDGYTF.

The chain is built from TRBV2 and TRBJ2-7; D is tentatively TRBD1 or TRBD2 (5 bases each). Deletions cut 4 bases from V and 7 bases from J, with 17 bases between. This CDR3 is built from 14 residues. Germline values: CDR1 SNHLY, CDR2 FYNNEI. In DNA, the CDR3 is TGTGCCAGCAGTGTATTTGGGACCTCACCAGAGCAGTACTTC. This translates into CASSVFGTSPEQYF.

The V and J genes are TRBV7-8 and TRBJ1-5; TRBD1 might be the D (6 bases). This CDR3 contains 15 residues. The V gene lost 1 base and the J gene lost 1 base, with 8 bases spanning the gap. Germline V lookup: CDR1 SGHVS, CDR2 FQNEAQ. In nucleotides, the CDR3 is TGTGCCAGCAGCTTAGTCAGGGGAAGCAATCAGCCCCAGCATTTT. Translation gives CASSLVRGSNQPQHF. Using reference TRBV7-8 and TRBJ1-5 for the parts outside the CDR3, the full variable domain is GAGVSQSPRYKVAKRGQDVALRCDPISGHVSLFWYQQALGQGPEFLTYFQNEAQLDKSGLPSDRFFAERPEGSVSTLKIQRTQQEDSAVYLCASSLVRGSNQPQHFGDGTRLSIL.

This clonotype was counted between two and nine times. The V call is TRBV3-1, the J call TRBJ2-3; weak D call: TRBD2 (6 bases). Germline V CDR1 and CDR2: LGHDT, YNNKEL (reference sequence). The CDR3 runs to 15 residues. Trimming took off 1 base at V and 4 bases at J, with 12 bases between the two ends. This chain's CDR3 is CASSQGSLAPDTQYF. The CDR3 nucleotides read TGTGCCAGCAGCCAAGGTAGCCTAGCGCCAGATACGCAGTATTTT.

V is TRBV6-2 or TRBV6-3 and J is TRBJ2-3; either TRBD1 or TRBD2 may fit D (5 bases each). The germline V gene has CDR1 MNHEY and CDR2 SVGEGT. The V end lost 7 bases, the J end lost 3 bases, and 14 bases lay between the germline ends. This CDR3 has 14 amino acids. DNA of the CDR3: TGTGCCAGCACCCCCTGGGACCGAACAGATACGCAGTATTTT. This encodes CASTPWDRTDTQYF.

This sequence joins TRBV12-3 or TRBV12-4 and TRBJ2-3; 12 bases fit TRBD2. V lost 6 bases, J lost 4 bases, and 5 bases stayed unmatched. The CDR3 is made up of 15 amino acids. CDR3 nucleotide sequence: TGTGCCAGCAGCCTAGCGGGGGGGCTCCCAGATACGCAGTATTTT. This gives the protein CASSLAGGLPDTQYF.

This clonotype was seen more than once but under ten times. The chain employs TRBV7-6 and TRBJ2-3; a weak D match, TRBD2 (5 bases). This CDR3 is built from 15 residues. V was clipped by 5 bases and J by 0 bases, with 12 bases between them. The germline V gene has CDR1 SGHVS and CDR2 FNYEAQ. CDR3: CASSITGISTDTQYF. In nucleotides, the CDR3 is TGTGCCAGCAGCATCACCGGGATTAGCACAGATACGCAGTATTTT.

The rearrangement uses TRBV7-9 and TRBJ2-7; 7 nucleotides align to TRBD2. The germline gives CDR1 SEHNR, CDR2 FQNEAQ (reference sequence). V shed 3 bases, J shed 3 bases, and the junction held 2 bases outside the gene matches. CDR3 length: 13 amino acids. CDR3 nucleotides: TGTGCCAGCAGCTTGGGGACTAACTACGAGCAGTACTTC. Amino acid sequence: CASSLGTNYEQYF. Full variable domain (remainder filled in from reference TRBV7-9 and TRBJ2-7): DTGVSQNPRHKITKRGQNVTFRCDPISEHNRLYWYRQTLGQGPEFLTYFQNEAQLEKSRLLSDRFSAERPKGSFSTLEIQRTEQGDSAMYLCASSLGTNYEQYFGPGTRLTVT.

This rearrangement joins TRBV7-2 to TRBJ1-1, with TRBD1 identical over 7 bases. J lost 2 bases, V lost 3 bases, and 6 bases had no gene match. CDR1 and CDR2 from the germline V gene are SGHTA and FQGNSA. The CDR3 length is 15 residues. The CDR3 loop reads CASSFWDSYNTEAFF. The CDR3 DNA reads TGTGCCAGCAGCTTCTGGGACAGTTATAACACTGAAGCTTTCTTT.

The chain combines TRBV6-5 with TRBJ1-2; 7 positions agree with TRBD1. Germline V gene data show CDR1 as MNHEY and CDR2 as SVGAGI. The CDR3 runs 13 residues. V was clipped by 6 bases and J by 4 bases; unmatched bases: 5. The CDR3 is CASSPDRAYGYTF. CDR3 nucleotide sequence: TGTGCCAGCAGCCCCGACAGGGCCTATGGCTACACCTTC.

The CDR3 sequence is CSTTSGSSYEQYF. CDR3 DNA: TGCAGTACCACTAGCGGGAGCTCCTACGAGCAGTACTTC. The chain employs TRBV20-1 and TRBJ2-7; 11 bases match TRBD2. Germline assignment: CDR1 DFQATT and CDR2 SNEGSKA (reference sequence). J lost 0 bases, V lost 8 bases, and 3 bases had no gene match. This CDR3 is 13 amino acids long.

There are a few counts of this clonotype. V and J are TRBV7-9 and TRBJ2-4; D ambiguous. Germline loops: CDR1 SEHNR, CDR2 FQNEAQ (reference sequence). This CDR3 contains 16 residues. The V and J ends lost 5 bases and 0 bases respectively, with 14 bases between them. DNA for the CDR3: TGTGCCAGCAGCACTCGGCCAGTAGTAGCCAAAAACATTCAGTACTTC. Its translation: CASSTRPVVAKNIQYF.

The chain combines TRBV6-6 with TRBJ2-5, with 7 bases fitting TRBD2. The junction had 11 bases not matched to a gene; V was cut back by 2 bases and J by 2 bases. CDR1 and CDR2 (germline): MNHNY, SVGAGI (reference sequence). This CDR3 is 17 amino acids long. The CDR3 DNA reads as TGTGCCAGCAGTTACGCTCCTGGCGGGGGAGGTCAAGAGACCCAGTACTTC. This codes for CASSYAPGGGGQETQYF.

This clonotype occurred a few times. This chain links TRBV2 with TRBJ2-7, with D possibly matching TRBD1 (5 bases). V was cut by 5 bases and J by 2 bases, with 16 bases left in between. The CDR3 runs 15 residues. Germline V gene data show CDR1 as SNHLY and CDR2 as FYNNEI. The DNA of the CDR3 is TGTGCCAGCAGTCAACAGGTCCAAAACGCCTACGAGCAGTACTTC. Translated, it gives CASSQQVQNAYEQYF. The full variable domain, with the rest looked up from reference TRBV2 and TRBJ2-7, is EPEVTQTPSHQVTQMGQEVILRCVPISNHLYFYWYRQILGQKVEFLVSFYNNEISEKSEIFDDQFSVERPDGSNFTLKIRSTKLEDSAMYFCASSQQVQNAYEQYFGPGTRLTVT.

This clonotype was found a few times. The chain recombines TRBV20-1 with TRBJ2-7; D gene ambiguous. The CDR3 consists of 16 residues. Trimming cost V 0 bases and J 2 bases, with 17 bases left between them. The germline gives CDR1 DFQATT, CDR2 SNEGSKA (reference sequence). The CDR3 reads CSARDLLGPGAYEQYF. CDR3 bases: TGCAGTGCTAGAGATCTCCTTGGCCCCGGCGCCTACGAGCAGTACTTC.

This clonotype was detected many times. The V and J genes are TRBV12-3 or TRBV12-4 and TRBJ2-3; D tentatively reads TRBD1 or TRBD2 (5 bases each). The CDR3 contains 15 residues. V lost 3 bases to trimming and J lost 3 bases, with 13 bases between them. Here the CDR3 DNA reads TGTGCCAGCAGTTTGGGGAGTCAGGGAACAGATACGCAGTATTTT. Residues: CASSLGSQGTDTQYF.

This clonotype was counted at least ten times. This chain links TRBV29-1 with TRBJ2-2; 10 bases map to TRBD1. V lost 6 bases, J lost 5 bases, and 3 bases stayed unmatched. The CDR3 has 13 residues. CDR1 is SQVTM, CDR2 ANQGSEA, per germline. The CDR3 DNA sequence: TGCAGCGTCGACAGGGGGCAGACCGGGGAGCTGTTTTTT. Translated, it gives CSVDRGQTGELFF.

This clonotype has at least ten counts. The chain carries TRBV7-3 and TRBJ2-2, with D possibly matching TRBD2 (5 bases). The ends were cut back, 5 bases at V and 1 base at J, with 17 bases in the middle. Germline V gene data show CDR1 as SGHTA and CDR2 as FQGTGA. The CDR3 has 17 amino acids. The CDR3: CASSPTPSGGNTGELFF. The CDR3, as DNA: TGTGCCAGCAGCCCCACGCCCTCTGGAGGGAACACCGGGGAGCTGTTTTTT. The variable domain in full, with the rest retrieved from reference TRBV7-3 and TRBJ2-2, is GAGVSQTPSNKVTEKGKYVELRCDPISGHTALYWYRQSLGQGPEFLIYFQGTGAADDSGLPNDRFFAVRPEGSVSTLKIQRTERGDSAVYLCASSPTPSGGNTGELFFGEGSRLTVL.

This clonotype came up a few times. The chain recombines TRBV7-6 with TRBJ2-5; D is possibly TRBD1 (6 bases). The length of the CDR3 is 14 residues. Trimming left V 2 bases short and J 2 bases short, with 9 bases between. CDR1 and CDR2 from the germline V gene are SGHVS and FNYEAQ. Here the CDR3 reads CASSLNRVQETQYF. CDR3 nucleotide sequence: TGTGCCAGCAGCTTAAACAGGGTTCAAGAGACCCAGTACTTC.